These 30 T cell receptor beta chains came from one sample sequenced in a study of T cells in localized non-small cell lung cancer. Using immunoSEQ multiplex PCR, the repertoire was profiled, and TCRdb retains in-frame clones only, with some absent. The sample comprises 20,000 to 25,000 clones, over 80% of which are singletons, and 12% rests with the top ten. The sample here was PBMCs, taken before any cancer treatment. These receptors originate from a man between 40 and 70 years old with stage II squamous cell lung carcinoma.

This chain connects TRBV5-6 to TRBJ1-3; the D is unclear. CDR1 and CDR2 from the germline V gene are SGHDT and YYEEEE. This CDR3 has 12 amino acids. V lost 3 bases and J lost 5, with 6 bases in between. As DNA, the CDR3 is TGTGCCAGCAGCTCCAGTCGAAACACCATATATTTT. Translation gives CASSSSRNTIYF.

This chain uses TRBV7-2 with TRBJ2-3, with D uncertain. This CDR3 is built from 15 residues. In germline, CDR1 is SGHTA, CDR2 FQGNSA. The germline V and J ends were trimmed by 5 bases and 2 bases, with 14 bases remaining between them. CDR3 sequence: CASSPPGRSTDTQYF. CDR3 DNA sequence: TGTGCCAGCAGCCCCCCGGGCAGGTCCACAGATACGCAGTATTTT.

The chain carries TRBV12-2 and TRBJ1-1. TRBV12-2 is marked as a pseudogene. The CDR3 spans 13 residues. CDR3 in amino acids: CASRLGGNTEAFF. CDR3 nucleotide sequence: TGTGCAAGTCGCTTAGGGGGGAACACTGAAGCTTTCTTT.

This rearrangement joins TRBV7-6 to TRBJ1-1, with unresolved D. The germline V gene has CDR1 SGHVS and CDR2 FNYEAQ. Trimming left V 0 bases short and J 1 base short, with 6 bases between. The CDR3 is made up of 14 amino acids. The DNA of the CDR3 is TGTGCCAGCAGCTTAGCCGCGGCGAACACTGAAGCTTTCTTT. Amino acids: CASSLAAANTEAFF.

The chain couples TRBV9 to TRBJ2-5; D uncertain. Trimming left V 0 bases short and J 2 bases short, with 5 bases between. This CDR3 spans 13 amino acids. Germline assignment: CDR1 SGDLS and CDR2 YYNGEE. CDR3 region: CASSVGLQETQYF. The CDR3 nucleotides read TGTGCCAGCAGCGTAGGGCTACAAGAGACCCAGTACTTC. The full variable domain, in which reference TRBV9 and TRBJ2-5 provide the parts outside the CDR3, is DSGVTQTPKHLITATGQRVTLRCSPRSGDLSVYWYQQSLDQGLQFLIQYYNGEERAKGNILERFSAQQFPDLHSELNLSSLELGDSALYFCASSVGLQETQYFGPGTRLLVL.

The chain combines TRBV7-9 with TRBJ2-7, with 8 bases aligning to TRBD2. Germline V CDR1 and CDR2: SEHNR, FQNEAQ (reference sequence). This CDR3 spans 15 amino acids. V gave up 3 bases and J gave up 4 bases; unmatched junction bases: 8. The CDR3 here is CASSFTGTREYEQYF. The CDR3 DNA reads TGTGCCAGCAGCTTCACCGGGACTAGGGAATACGAGCAGTACTTC.

The chain uses TRBV6-5 and TRBJ2-5; D could derive from TRBD1 or TRBD2 (5 bases each). The germline CDR1 and CDR2 sequences are MNHEY and SVGAGI. This CDR3 contains 15 residues. The ends were cut back, 4 bases at V and 4 bases at J, with 16 bases in the middle. Here the CDR3 reads CASSSSWGRGETQYF. The CDR3 nucleotides are TGTGCCAGCAGTTCCTCTTGGGGGAGAGGAGAGACCCAGTACTTC.

V gene TRBV7-2 combines with J gene TRBJ2-7; D unresolved. CDR1 is SGHTA, CDR2 FQGNSA, per germline. This CDR3 contains 13 residues. The ends were cut back, 5 bases at V and 2 bases at J, with 10 bases in the middle. This CDR3 is CASSPSPAYEQYF. The CDR3 coding sequence is TGTGCCAGCAGCCCATCGCCCGCCTACGAGCAGTACTTC. The full variable domain, in which reference TRBV7-2 and TRBJ2-7 provide the parts outside the CDR3, is GAGVSQSPSNKVTEKGKDVELRCDPISGHTALYWYRQSLGQGLEFLIYFQGNSAPDKSGLPSDRFSAERTGGSVSTLTIQRTQQEDSAVYLCASSPSPAYEQYFGPGTRLTVT.

This chain joins TRBV27 and TRBJ2-1; unclear D gene. The CDR3 consists of 16 residues. Looked up from germline, CDR1 is MNHEY and CDR2 is SMNVEV (reference sequence). V lost 4 bases, J lost 9 bases, and 22 bases lay in between. DNA for the CDR3: TGTGCCAGCAGTTCCCCCGCGAGCCCCGATCAGGTTGAGCAGTTCTTC. Translating gives CASSSPASPDQVEQFF.

This clone was detected only once. One junction end disagrees with the germline gene, perhaps due to a read error. This chain uses TRBV11-3 with TRBJ1-4, with D possibly TRBD1 on 5 matching bases. The CDR3 runs to 14 residues. CDR1 and CDR2 from the germline V gene are SGHNT and YENEEA. CDR3 in amino acids: CASSLDGRGEKLFF. Written as DNA, the CDR3 is TGTGCCAGCAGCCTAGACGGACGGGGGGAAAAACTGTTTTTT.

The chain joins TRBV5-1 to TRBJ1-1; D uncertain. Germline CDR1 SGHRS, CDR2 YFSETQ. CDR3 length: 13 residues. V lost 9 bases to trimming and J lost 1 base, with 13 bases between them. The CDR3: CANRPPTNTEAFF. The CDR3 DNA follows: TGCGCCAACCGTCCCCCGACGAACACTGAAGCTTTCTTT.

The chain has TRBV27 and TRBJ2-7; D uncertain. Germline V gene data show CDR1 as MNHEY and CDR2 as SMNVEV (reference sequence). V shed 1 base and J shed 6 bases, with 10 bases lying between them. This CDR3 comprises 13 residues. The CDR3 nucleotides read TGTGCCAGCAGTTTATGGTACACTCGCGAGCAGTACTTC. Translating gives CASSLWYTREQYF.

This chain joins TRBV5-1 and TRBJ2-4; the D gene could be TRBD1 or TRBD2 (5 bases each). The CDR3 spans 15 residues. Germline values: CDR1 SGHRS, CDR2 YFSETQ. Trimming left V 0 bases short and J 7 bases short, with 14 bases between. CDR3 nucleotides: TGCGCCAGCAGCTTGGCGTCTCCGGGACCCAACATTCAGTACTTC. This sequence encodes CASSLASPGPNIQYF.

DNA for the CDR3: TGTGCCAGCAGTCCCGTAGGTTTCGAGCAGTACTTC. Encoded protein: CASSPVGFEQYF. The chain couples TRBV6-1 to TRBJ2-7, with no clear D. Trimming cost V 5 bases and J 6 bases, with 11 bases left between them. The length of the CDR3 is 12 residues. The germline CDR1 and CDR2 sequences are MNHNS and SASEGT.

This rearrangement joins TRBV19 to TRBJ2-5, with D perhaps TRBD1 (5 bases). Deletions cut 5 bases from V and 5 bases from J, with 18 bases between. This CDR3 contains 15 residues. Germline assignment: CDR1 LNHDA and CDR2 SQIVND (reference sequence). Here the CDR3 reads CASSPGHPPGETQYF. The CDR3 nucleotides read TGTGCCAGTAGTCCAGGGCACCCACCAGGGGAGACCCAGTACTTC.

The rearrangement uses TRBV27 and TRBJ2-7; D unresolved. The CDR3 sequence is 13 residues long. Germline-derived CDR1 and CDR2 are MNHEY and SMNVEV (reference sequence). V was trimmed by 2 bases and J by 2 bases, leaving 7 bases between them. The CDR3 DNA sequence: TGTGCCAGCAGTTTAACCCCCCCCTACGAGCAGTACTTC. Its translation: CASSLTPPYEQYF.

DNA for the CDR3: TGTGCCAGTAGTATTGGGACAGGGGGCTATGGCTACACCTTC. Amino acids: CASSIGTGGYGYTF. The rearrangement links TRBV19 to TRBJ1-2, with 11 bases that match TRBD1. Trimming removed 3 bases from V and 4 bases from J; junction bases left unmatched: 1. There are 14 residues in the CDR3. Germline values: CDR1 LNHDA, CDR2 SQIVND (reference sequence).

This chain uses TRBV5-1 with TRBJ2-3; 8 nucleotides match TRBD2. V dropped 0 bases and J dropped 1; count of bases not matched to a gene: 4. The germline V gene has CDR1 SGHRS and CDR2 YFSETQ. This CDR3 is built from 16 residues. CDR3 sequence reads: CASSLARRGGTDTQYF. The DNA for the CDR3 is TGCGCCAGCAGCTTGGCCAGGCGGGGGGGCACAGATACGCAGTATTTT.

This clone was recorded once. This chain uses TRBV25-1 with TRBJ1-4; D unclear. The CDR3 spans 12 residues. Trimming left V 7 bases short and J 8 bases short, with 11 bases between. Germline V CDR1 and CDR2: MGHDK, SYGVNS. CDR3 coding DNA: TGTGCCAGCAAAAGACCGTCGGAAAAACTGTTTTTT. This translates into CASKRPSEKLFF.

The chain joins TRBV6-6 to TRBJ2-7; D unclear. The CDR3 runs 13 residues. Germline values: CDR1 MNHNY, CDR2 SVGAGI (reference sequence). The V end was cut by 5 bases, the J end by 3 bases, with 11 bases between. As DNA, the CDR3 is TGTGCCAGCAGTCAAGGCACCGTCTACGAGCAGTACTTC. It yields the protein CASSQGTVYEQYF.

The V and J genes are TRBV5-1 and TRBJ1-1; D perhaps matches TRBD1 (6 bases). The CDR3 covers 18 residues. Germline CDR1 and CDR2: SGHRS and YFSETQ. V was trimmed by 5 bases and J by 0 bases, leaving 23 bases between them. The CDR3 is CASRVNRRPTGMNTEAFF. CDR3 nucleotides: TGCGCCAGCAGGGTCAACCGTCGACCGACAGGAATGAACACTGAAGCTTTCTTT.

This sequence joins TRBV19 and TRBJ2-5; maybe TRBD1 (5 bases). CDR3 length equals 13 residues. V gave up 6 bases and J gave up 2 bases, with 10 bases separating them. Germline CDR1 LNHDA, CDR2 SQIVND (reference sequence). CDR3 bases: TGTGCCAGTAGCTTGGGGCCTCAAGAGACCCAGTACTTC. As protein: CASSLGPQETQYF.

V gene TRBV11-3 combines with J gene TRBJ2-3; tentatively, D is TRBD2 (5 bases). This CDR3 contains 13 residues. The V and J ends lost 5 bases and 6 bases respectively, with 12 bases between them. Germline V gene sequence: CDR1 SGHNT, CDR2 YENEEA. For the CDR3, the DNA is TGTGCCAGCAGCCTAATGCCGGGGGATACGCAGTATTTT. Protein product: CASSLMPGDTQYF.

The J gene is TRBJ1-2, the V gene TRBV7-9, with D perhaps matching TRBD1 (5 bases). Germline V gene sequence: CDR1 SEHNR, CDR2 FQNEAQ (reference sequence). Between the trimmed V and J ends, which lost 1 base and 1 base, there was a span of 10 bases. The CDR3 totals 15 residues. CDR3: CASSLGGGFNYGYTF. CDR3 coding DNA: TGTGCCAGCAGCTTAGGGGGCGGCTTTAACTATGGCTACACCTTC.

The chain couples TRBV11-3 to TRBJ2-7; 8 nucleotides line up with TRBD1. The junction had 8 bases not matched to a gene; V was cut back by 5 bases and J by 2 bases. CDR3 length equals 15 residues. The germline gives CDR1 SGHNT, CDR2 YENEEA. CDR3 sequence: CASSPQTGAPYEQYF. As DNA, the CDR3 is TGTGCCAGCAGCCCGCAGACAGGGGCTCCCTACGAGCAGTACTTC.

Comment on this clone: The germline gene is not matched at one end of the junction; a read error may be the cause. The chain joins TRBV7-7 to TRBJ2-1; no firm D call. Looked up from germline, CDR1 is SSHAT and CDR2 is FNYEAQ (reference sequence). This CDR3 region has 14 residues. CDR3 protein: CASSADFRPNEQFF. DNA for the CDR3: TGTGCTAGCAGCGCCGACTTTCGCCCCAATGAGCAGTTCTTC.

The chain employs TRBV19 and TRBJ2-7; 10 nucleotides match TRBD1. V lost 5 bases and J lost 6; bases outside the gene matches: 10. Germline V CDR1 and CDR2: LNHDA, SQIVND (reference sequence). The CDR3 is 15 residues long. CDR3: CASSARDRGFSEQYF. CDR3 nucleotide sequence: TGTGCCAGTAGTGCCCGGGACAGGGGATTTAGCGAGCAGTACTTC.

The V call is TRBV11-2, the J call TRBJ1-1; D not certain. Per the germline V gene, CDR1 is SGHAT and CDR2 is FQNNGV. The CDR3 contains 14 residues. The V and J ends lost 5 bases and 0 bases respectively, with 10 bases between them. The CDR3 DNA reads as TGTGCCAGCAGCGGGGTCTTGATGAACACTGAAGCTTTCTTT. It specifies CASSGVLMNTEAFF.

The chain joins TRBV6-5 to TRBJ2-1, with 7 bases aligning to TRBD1. J lost 9 bases, V lost 11 bases, and 10 bases had no gene match. The V gene's germline CDR1 is MNHEY and CDR2 SVGAGI. This CDR3 is built from 12 residues. The CDR3 DNA is TGTGCCGCACAGACAGGGAGTTCTGAGCAGTTCTTC. Its translation is CAAQTGSSEQFF.

The rearrangement links TRBV30 to TRBJ2-1; 11 bases match TRBD1. After removal of 3 bases from V and 7 bases from J, the junction contained 5 bases not matched to a gene. CDR1 and CDR2 from the germline V gene are GTSNPN and SVGIG (reference sequence). CDR3 length: 14 amino acids. The CDR3 is CAWSPDRGRNEQFF. CDR3 nucleotide sequence: TGTGCCTGGAGCCCGGACAGGGGGCGTAATGAGCAGTTCTTC.